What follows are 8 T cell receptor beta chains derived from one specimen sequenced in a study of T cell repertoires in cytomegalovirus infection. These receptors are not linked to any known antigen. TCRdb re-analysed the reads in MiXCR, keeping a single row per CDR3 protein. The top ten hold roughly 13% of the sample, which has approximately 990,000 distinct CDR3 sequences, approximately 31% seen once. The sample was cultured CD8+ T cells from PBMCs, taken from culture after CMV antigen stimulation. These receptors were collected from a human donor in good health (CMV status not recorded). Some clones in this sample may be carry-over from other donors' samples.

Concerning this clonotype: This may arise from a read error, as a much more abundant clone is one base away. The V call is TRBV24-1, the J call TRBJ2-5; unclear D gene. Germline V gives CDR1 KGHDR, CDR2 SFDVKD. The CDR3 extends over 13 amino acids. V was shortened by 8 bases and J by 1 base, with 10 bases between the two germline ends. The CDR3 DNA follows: TGTGCCACCACCTCCAGTCCCCAAGAGACCCAGTACTTC. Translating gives CATTSSPQETQYF.

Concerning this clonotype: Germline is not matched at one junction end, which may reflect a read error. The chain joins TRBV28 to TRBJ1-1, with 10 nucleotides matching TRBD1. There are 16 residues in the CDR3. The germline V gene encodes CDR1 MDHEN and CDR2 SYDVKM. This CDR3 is CASGFLRQGARTEAFF. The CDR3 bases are TGTGCCAGCGGTTTCCTTAGACAGGGGGCGAGAACTGAAGCTTTCTTT.

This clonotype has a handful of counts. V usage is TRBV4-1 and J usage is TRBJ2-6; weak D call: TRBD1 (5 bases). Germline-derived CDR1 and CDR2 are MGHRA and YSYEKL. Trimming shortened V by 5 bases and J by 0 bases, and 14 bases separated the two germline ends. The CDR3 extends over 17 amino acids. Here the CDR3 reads CASSRQPIFSGANVLTF. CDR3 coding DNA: TGCGCCAGCAGCAGACAGCCGATTTTCTCTGGGGCCAACGTCCTGACTTTC.

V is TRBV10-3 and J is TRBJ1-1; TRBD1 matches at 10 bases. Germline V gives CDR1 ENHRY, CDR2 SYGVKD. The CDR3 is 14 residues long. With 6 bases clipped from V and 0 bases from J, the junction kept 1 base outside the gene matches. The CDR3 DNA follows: TGTGCCATCAGGGGACAGGGGATGAACACTGAAGCTTTCTTT. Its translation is CAIRGQGMNTEAFF.

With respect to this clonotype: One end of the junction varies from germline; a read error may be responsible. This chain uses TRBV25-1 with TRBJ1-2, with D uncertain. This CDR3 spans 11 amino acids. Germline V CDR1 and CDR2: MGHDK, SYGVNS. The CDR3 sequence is CASRSVYDYTF. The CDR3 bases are TGTGCCAGCAGATCGGTCTATGACTACACCTTC.

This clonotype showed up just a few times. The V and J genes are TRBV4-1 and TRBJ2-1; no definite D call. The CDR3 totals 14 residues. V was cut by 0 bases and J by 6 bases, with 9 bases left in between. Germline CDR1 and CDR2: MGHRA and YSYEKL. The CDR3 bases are TGCGCCAGCAGCCAAGATGGATACGGCAATGAGCAGTTCTTC. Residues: CASSQDGYGNEQFF.

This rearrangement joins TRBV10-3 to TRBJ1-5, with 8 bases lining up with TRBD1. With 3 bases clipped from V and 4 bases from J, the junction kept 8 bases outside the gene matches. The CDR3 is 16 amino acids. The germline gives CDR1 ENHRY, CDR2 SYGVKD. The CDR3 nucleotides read TGTGCCATCAGTGAAGCCGGGACAGGACGTAATCAGCCCCAGCATTTT. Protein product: CAISEAGTGRNQPQHF.

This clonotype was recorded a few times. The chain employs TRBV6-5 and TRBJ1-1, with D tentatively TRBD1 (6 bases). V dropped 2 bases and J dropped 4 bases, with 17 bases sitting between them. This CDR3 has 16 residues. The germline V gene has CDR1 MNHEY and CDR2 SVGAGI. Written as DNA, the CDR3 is TGTGCCAGCAGTTACCCTCAAGCCGGGGGCCTCACTGAAGCTTTCTTT. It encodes CASSYPQAGGLTEAFF.